This T cell receptor beta chain was profiled in a study of cytomegalovirus exposure and HLA in healthy donors. Study-wide results and caveats: In a later analysis, parvovirus B19, influenza, CMV and Epstein-Barr virus appeared linked to several top co-occurrence clusters. The presence/absence work took it that sequencing depth was about the same across donors. TRBV6-2, TRBV6-3 and some other V segments were excluded as indistinguishable. Researchers catalogued approximately 170 TCR beta chains as cytomegalovirus-associated.

13 Jbeta primers and 60 Vbeta primers were used for the PCR. Only in-frame clones appear in the TCRdb table, and some are missing; sequencing was by immunoSEQ multiplex PCR. The listing contains over 75,000 clones. Trimming took 5 bases from V and 4 from J; bases not matched to a gene: 11. CDR1 is SGHAT, CDR2 FQNNGV, per germline. The CDR3 has 16 amino acids. Turning to this clone: Its specificity is unknown.

The sequenced sample was PBMCs. The TCR originated in a man over 45 in good health and CMV-seronegative. V gene TRBV11-2 combines with J gene TRBJ2-1; 7 positions match TRBD1. The CDR3 spells CASSPMRGRFYNEQFF. The CDR3 DNA reads TGTGCCAGCAGCCCTATGAGGGGGCGGTTTTACAATGAGCAGTTCTTC.